The 32 T cell receptor beta chains below come from one sample, sequenced in a study of OX40 agonist ivuxolimab in advanced cancers. Repertoires were generated with immunoSEQ multiplex PCR, while TCRdb's copy carries only in-frame clones and drops some. The data contain tens of thousands of clones, around 91% of them singletons. The source material was CD4+ or CD8+ T cells sorted from blood, sampled in a trial of the OX40 agonist ivuxolimab. Every receptor here comes from an adult with an advanced solid tumor such as melanoma, head and neck, liver or kidney cancer.

The CDR3 spells CASSLAGEAFF. The CDR3 nucleotides read TGTGCCAGCAGTTTAGCAGGAGAAGCTTTCTTT. The chain recombines TRBV28 with TRBJ1-1; D gene ambiguous. Germline CDR1 and CDR2: MDHEN and SYDVKM. CDR3 length: 11 amino acids. Trimming stripped 2 bases from V and 8 bases from J, with 6 bases between.

The V call is TRBV28, the J call TRBJ2-5; the match to TRBD1 covers 8 bases. V lost 3 bases to trimming and J lost 6 bases; unmatched junction nucleotides: 18. The germline CDR1 and CDR2 sequences are MDHEN and SYDVKM. CDR3 length: 18 residues. Written as DNA, the CDR3 is TGTGCCAGCAGTTTCCAGGATGGGACAGGCAAAAGCTGGAAGACCCAGTACTTC. It encodes CASSFQDGTGKSWKTQYF.

The chain links TRBV5-4 to TRBJ2-7; 7 nucleotides match TRBD1. Trimming took 2 bases from V and 3 from J; bases not matched to a gene: 2. CDR1 SGHNT and CDR2 YYREEE come from the germline V gene (reference sequence). This CDR3 has 13 amino acids. The CDR3 DNA is TGTGCCAGCAGCTTTGGGGACAGCTACGAGCAGTACTTC. It encodes CASSFGDSYEQYF. The whole variable domain, filled in from reference TRBV5-4 and TRBJ2-7, reads ETGVTQSPTHLIKTRGQQVTLRCSSQSGHNTVSWYQQALGQGPQFIFQYYREEENGRGNFPPRFSGLQFPNYSSELNVNALELDDSALYLCASSFGDSYEQYFGPGTRLTVT.

The V and J genes are TRBV27 and TRBJ2-5; the D gene is possibly TRBD1 (6 bases). The germline gives CDR1 MNHEY, CDR2 SMNVEV (reference sequence). Trimming left V 1 base short and J 2 bases short, with 14 bases between. CDR3 length: 16 amino acids. The CDR3: CASSLLGGEGQETQYF. DNA for the CDR3: TGTGCCAGCAGTTTATTAGGGGGAGAAGGGCAAGAGACCCAGTACTTC.

The chain employs TRBV5-1 and TRBJ2-1, with 7 bases that match TRBD2. CDR3 size: 15 residues. The V segment lost 3 bases and the J segment 3 bases; nucleotides outside the gene matches: 6. Germline V gene lookup returns CDR1 SGHRS and CDR2 YFSETQ. The CDR3 here is CASSSKRDIYNEQFF. The CDR3 nucleotides read TGCGCCAGCAGCTCAAAGCGGGATATCTACAATGAGCAGTTCTTC.

V gene TRBV7-9 combines with J gene TRBJ1-4; possibly TRBD1 for D (6 bases). V was shortened by 0 bases and J by 6 bases, with 11 bases between the two germline ends. CDR1 and CDR2 (germline): SEHNR, FQNEAQ (reference sequence). The CDR3 spans 15 residues. The CDR3 spells CASSLAAGADEKLFF. In DNA form, the CDR3 reads TGTGCCAGCAGCTTAGCCGCAGGGGCTGATGAAAAACTGTTTTTT. Combining the CDR3 with reference TRBV7-9 and TRBJ1-4 gives the whole variable domain DTGVSQNPRHKITKRGQNVTFRCDPISEHNRLYWYRQTLGQGPEFLTYFQNEAQLEKSRLLSDRFSAERPKGSFSTLEIQRTEQGDSAMYLCASSLAAGADEKLFFGSGTQLSVL.

V and J are TRBV7-2 and TRBJ2-2; D call uncertain. The CDR3 covers 15 residues. CDR1 and CDR2 from the germline V gene are SGHTA and FQGNSA. With 5 bases removed from V and 4 bases from J, the gap between germline ends came to 14 bases. CDR3 in amino acids: CASSRPESSTGELFF. The CDR3 nucleotides read TGTGCCAGCAGCCGCCCCGAGAGCAGCACCGGGGAGCTGTTTTTT.

The chain couples TRBV11-3 to TRBJ2-7; tentative D call: TRBD2 (5 bases). Trimming cost V 2 bases and J 0 bases, with 8 bases left between them. Germline V lookup: CDR1 SGHNT, CDR2 YENEEA. This CDR3 is built from 14 residues. CDR3 sequence: CASSLTGSSYEQYF. The CDR3 bases are TGTGCCAGCAGCTTAACGGGAAGCTCCTACGAGCAGTACTTC.

The chain's CDR3 is CASSIIPLAGSTDTQYF. CDR3 nucleotide sequence: TGTGCCAGTAGTATAATTCCCCTAGCGGGAAGCACAGATACGCAGTATTTT. This chain uses TRBV19 with TRBJ2-3; 9 bases map to TRBD2. The junction had 6 bases not matched to a gene; V was cut back by 2 bases and J by 0 bases. Germline V CDR1 and CDR2: LNHDA, SQIVND (reference sequence). The CDR3 sequence is 17 residues long. The variable domain in full, completed from reference TRBV19 and TRBJ2-3, reads DGGITQSPKYLFRKEGQNVTLSCEQNLNHDAMYWYRQDPGQGLRLIYYSQIVNDFQKGDIAEGYSVSREKKESFPLTVTSAQKNPTAFYLCASSIIPLAGSTDTQYFGPGTRLTVL.

This chain uses TRBV28 with TRBJ2-3; D unresolved. The V end was cut by 3 bases, the J end by 7 bases, with 20 bases between. CDR3 size: 16 residues. Germline loops: CDR1 MDHEN, CDR2 SYDVKM. The DNA for the CDR3 is TGTGCCAGCAGTTTCCCTGGGGATACGCCGGCCCATACGCAGTATTTT. Its translation: CASSFPGDTPAHTQYF. Looking up the rest from reference TRBV28 and TRBJ2-3 gives the full variable domain: DVKVTQSSRYLVKRTGEKVFLECVQDMDHENMFWYRQDPGLGLRLIYFSYDVKMKEKGDIPEGYSVSREKKERFSLILESASTNQTSMYLCASSFPGDTPAHTQYFGPGTRLTVL.

This clone was counted a single time. V is TRBV28 and J is TRBJ2-2; D is possibly TRBD1 (6 bases). The CDR3 totals 16 residues. Trimming stripped 4 bases from V and 5 bases from J, with 17 bases between. Germline loops: CDR1 MDHEN, CDR2 SYDVKM. CDR3 bases: TGTGCCAGCAGTTGGACAGCCCCCCCGGGGACCGGGGAGCTGTTTTTT. Amino acid sequence: CASSWTAPPGTGELFF.

V gene TRBV9 combines with J gene TRBJ2-7; tentatively, D is TRBD2 (5 bases). Trimming took 3 bases from V and 6 from J, leaving 16 bases between them. The CDR3 totals 14 residues. Germline loops: CDR1 SGDLS, CDR2 YYNGEE. The CDR3 here is CASSAASFGGEQYF. The CDR3 bases are TGTGCCAGCAGCGCCGCTAGCTTCGGAGGCGAGCAGTACTTC.

The chain couples TRBV5-1 to TRBJ1-1; D not resolved. The CDR3 spans 16 residues. The germline V gene encodes CDR1 SGHRS and CDR2 YFSETQ. The V and J ends lost 0 bases and 5 bases respectively, with 17 bases between them. CDR3: CASSLANGGRGTEAFF. Written as DNA, the CDR3 is TGCGCCAGCAGCTTGGCCAACGGAGGCAGAGGGACTGAAGCTTTCTTT.

The chain links TRBV9 to TRBJ1-4; D is possibly TRBD1 (5 bases). The CDR3 runs to 14 residues. The germline V and J ends were trimmed by 2 bases and 7 bases, with 12 bases remaining between them. Per the germline V gene, CDR1 is SGDLS and CDR2 is YYNGEE. CDR3 region: CASSVSGTGEKLFF. The CDR3 nucleotides read TGTGCCAGCAGCGTGTCCGGGACTGGTGAAAAACTGTTTTTT.

This chain joins TRBV28 and TRBJ1-3; D remains ambiguous. Germline-derived CDR1 and CDR2 are MDHEN and SYDVKM. V shed 6 bases and J shed 0 bases, with 9 bases lying between them. This CDR3 has 14 amino acids. The CDR3 protein is CASSSVYSGNTIYF. The CDR3 DNA sequence: TGTGCCAGCAGCAGCGTCTACTCTGGAAACACCATATATTTT.

The chain combines TRBV28 with TRBJ1-5, with TRBD1 as a possible D gene (5 bases). The CDR3 loop spans 17 amino acids. From germline, CDR1 is MDHEN and CDR2 SYDVKM. The V end lost 7 bases, the J end lost 0 bases, and 19 bases lay between the germline ends. The CDR3 reads CASNVDGGFYSNQPQHF. The CDR3 DNA is TGTGCCAGCAATGTTGACGGGGGGTTTTATAGCAATCAGCCCCAGCATTTT. Supplemented by reference TRBV28 and TRBJ1-5, the full variable domain reads DVKVTQSSRYLVKRTGEKVFLECVQDMDHENMFWYRQDPGLGLRLIYFSYDVKMKEKGDIPEGYSVSREKKERFSLILESASTNQTSMYLCASNVDGGFYSNQPQHFGDGTRLSIL.

The gene calls are TRBV7-9 and TRBJ2-7; 9 bases line up with TRBD1. Germline lookup yields CDR1 SEHNR and CDR2 FQNEAQ (reference sequence). The CDR3 consists of 13 residues. V dropped 5 bases and J dropped 7; count of bases not matched to a gene: 6. The DNA for the CDR3 is TGTGCCAGCAGCCCGCGGACAGGGGTTGAGCAGTACTTC. It is translated as CASSPRTGVEQYF. Supplemented by reference TRBV7-9 and TRBJ2-7, the full variable domain reads DTGVSQNPRHKITKRGQNVTFRCDPISEHNRLYWYRQTLGQGPEFLTYFQNEAQLEKSRLLSDRFSAERPKGSFSTLEIQRTEQGDSAMYLCASSPRTGVEQYFGPGTRLTVT.

The chain carries TRBV4-2 and TRBJ2-5, with D tentatively TRBD1 (5 bases). Germline V gene sequence: CDR1 LGHNA, CDR2 YNFKEQ. V was clipped by 4 bases and J by 2 bases, with 14 bases between them. The CDR3 has 15 amino acids. In DNA form, the CDR3 reads TGTGCCAGCAGCCCCGGATCGACAGCACAAGAGACCCAGTACTTC. This sequence encodes CASSPGSTAQETQYF.

The rearrangement joins TRBV7-2 to TRBJ1-1; no firm D call. With 8 bases removed from V and 4 bases from J, the gap between germline ends came to 11 bases. The V gene's germline CDR1 is SGHTA and CDR2 FQGNSA. This CDR3 contains 12 residues. CDR3 amino acids: CASLFLGTEAFF. The CDR3 coding sequence is TGTGCCAGCCTTTTTCTAGGCACTGAAGCTTTCTTT.

The chain uses TRBV28 and TRBJ1-5, with unresolved D. Germline lookup yields CDR1 MDHEN and CDR2 SYDVKM. The CDR3 totals 17 residues. V lost 2 bases, J lost 6 bases, and 20 bases lay in between. The CDR3 loop is CASSLIVSLSVRQPQHF. DNA of the CDR3: TGTGCCAGCAGTTTAATTGTCAGTCTCTCGGTACGTCAGCCCCAGCATTTT.

This CDR3 is CASSEQGQDYNEQFF. The CDR3, as DNA: TGCGCCAGCAGTGAGCAGGGGCAGGACTACAATGAGCAGTTCTTC. The chain combines TRBV10-2 with TRBJ2-1; possibly TRBD1 for D (6 bases). The CDR3 covers 15 residues. CDR1 is WSHSY and CDR2 is SAAADI in the germline V gene. V lost 2 bases to trimming and J lost 3 bases, with 11 bases between them.

The chain recombines TRBV11-2 with TRBJ2-5, with D perhaps matching TRBD1 (6 bases). V lost 5 bases, J lost 4 bases, and 11 bases lay in between. CDR3 length: 13 residues. From germline, CDR1 is SGHAT and CDR2 FQNNGV. The CDR3 DNA is TGTGCCAGCAGCCCACAGGGTGGAGAGACCCAGTACTTC. The encoded protein is CASSPQGGETQYF. The full variable domain, its missing parts supplied by reference TRBV11-2 and TRBJ2-5, is EAGVAQSPRYKIIEKRQSVAFWCNPISGHATLYWYQQILGQGPKLLIQFQNNGVVDDSQLPKDRFSAERLKGVDSTLKIQPAKLEDSAVYLCASSPQGGETQYFGPGTRLLVL.

This chain joins TRBV4-2 and TRBJ2-1; possible D gene TRBD2, 5 bases. CDR1 is LGHNA, CDR2 YNFKEQ, per germline. V was trimmed by 0 bases and J by 3 bases, leaving 12 bases between them. The CDR3 covers 16 residues. Here the CDR3 DNA reads TGTGCCAGCAGCCAAGATCTGGGAGTAGGCTACAATGAGCAGTTCTTC. As protein: CASSQDLGVGYNEQFF.

The CDR3 region has the DNA TGTGCCAGCAGCCACGGACAGGGGGACGAGAACACTGAAGCTTTCTTT. This encodes CASSHGQGDENTEAFF. The V call is TRBV4-2, the J call TRBJ1-1, with 10 bases matching TRBD1. The CDR3 has 16 residues. V lost 3 bases, J lost 1 base, and 5 bases stayed unmatched. CDR1 is LGHNA, CDR2 YNFKEQ, per germline.

The chain carries TRBV7-9 and TRBJ2-7, with D perhaps assigned TRBD1 or TRBD2 (5 bases each). Germline V gives CDR1 SEHNR, CDR2 FQNEAQ (reference sequence). The CDR3 is made up of 13 amino acids. Trimming removed 6 bases from V and 5 bases from J, with 14 bases in between. The chain's CDR3 is CASRPARGDEQYF. CDR3 sequence (DNA): TGTGCCAGCAGGCCGGCAAGAGGGGACGAGCAGTACTTC.

The V call is TRBV9, the J call TRBJ2-4; possibly TRBD1 for D (5 bases). The V gene lost 4 bases and the J gene lost 8 bases, with 13 bases spanning the gap. This CDR3 is built from 13 residues. Germline CDR1 SGDLS, CDR2 YYNGEE. The CDR3: CASSPGGRDIQYF. In nucleotides, the CDR3 is TGTGCCAGCAGCCCCGGTGGCAGGGACATTCAGTACTTC.

The chain employs TRBV13 and TRBJ2-7, with D tentatively TRBD2 (5 bases). V was trimmed by 0 bases and J by 11 bases, leaving 8 bases between them. Germline V gene sequence: CDR1 PRHDT, CDR2 FYEKMQ (reference sequence). This CDR3 is built from 11 residues. The CDR3 here is CASSLGLEEYF. The CDR3 DNA follows: TGTGCCAGCAGCTTAGGCCTGGAGGAGTACTTC.

This chain links TRBV27 with TRBJ2-1, with D possibly TRBD2 on 6 matching bases. CDR3 length: 16 residues. Germline V gene lookup returns CDR1 MNHEY and CDR2 SMNVEV (reference sequence). V was clipped by 6 bases and J by 2 bases, with 17 bases between them. CDR3 loop: CASRGVGTGTYNEQFF. The CDR3 bases are TGTGCCAGCAGGGGGGTAGGGACTGGAACCTACAATGAGCAGTTCTTC.

Concerning this clone itself: Other DNA sequences in this sample translate to the same CDR3. The chain joins TRBV5-7 to TRBJ2-7; D could derive from TRBD1 or TRBD2 (5 bases each). TRBV5-7 is an ORF, and what it does is uncertain. This CDR3 has 16 residues. V was cut by 4 bases and J by 4 bases, with 21 bases left in between. In DNA, the CDR3 is TGTGCCAGCAGCGTAACGAGGGGAAAACTCCCTTACGAGCAGTACTTC. Protein: CASSVTRGKLPYEQYF.

The rearrangement joins TRBV28 to TRBJ2-2; 14 nucleotides agree with TRBD2. This CDR3 has 21 residues. J gave up 2 bases and V 4 bases, and 15 bases lay outside the gene matches. Germline V CDR1 and CDR2: MDHEN, SYDVKM. In DNA form, the CDR3 reads TGTGCCAGCAGTTCACTCGTCTTGGGACTAGCGGGAGAAGATAACACCGGGGAGCTGTTTTTT. Encoded protein: CASSSLVLGLAGEDNTGELFF. The variable domain in full, completed from reference TRBV28 and TRBJ2-2, reads DVKVTQSSRYLVKRTGEKVFLECVQDMDHENMFWYRQDPGLGLRLIYFSYDVKMKEKGDIPEGYSVSREKKERFSLILESASTNQTSMYLCASSSLVLGLAGEDNTGELFFGEGSRLTVL.

The chain employs TRBV7-2 and TRBJ2-3; 7 positions agree with TRBD1. This CDR3 comprises 16 residues. The J segment lost 4 bases and the V segment lost 5 bases, leaving 12 bases of the junction unmatched. The germline gives CDR1 SGHTA, CDR2 FQGNSA. The CDR3 is CASSPRQGLTSDTQYF. CDR3 nucleotide sequence: TGTGCCAGCAGCCCACGACAGGGTTTGACGTCAGATACGCAGTATTTT. Together with reference TRBV7-2 and TRBJ2-3, the CDR3 gives the full variable domain: GAGVSQSPSNKVTEKGKDVELRCDPISGHTALYWYRQSLGQGLEFLIYFQGNSAPDKSGLPSDRFSAERTGGSVSTLTIQRTQQEDSAVYLCASSPRQGLTSDTQYFGPGTRLTVL.

A single count supports this clone. V gene TRBV4-3 combines with J gene TRBJ1-6; possibly TRBD1 for D (6 bases). Trimming cost V 1 base and J 10 bases, with 14 bases left between them. The CDR3 spans 15 residues. From germline, CDR1 is LGHNA and CDR2 YSLEER. CDR3 DNA sequence: TGCGCCAGCAGCCAAGTGCAGGACAGCAACTCACCCCTCCACTTT. Its protein is CASSQVQDSNSPLHF.